This record concerns one TCR beta chain sequence. The data belong to a study of blood T cell repertoires in COVID-19. Study-wide background: In each case, the material was cDNA or gDNA derived from T cells, B-cell-depleted T cells, or PBMCs.

Authors' processing steps: By means of reference gene primer amplification, nucleated cell counts were estimated. The data were produced by immunoSEQ multiplex PCR, yet TCRdb's version contains in-frame clones alone and is incomplete. For V, J and clone size, that table is used; D and trimming come from the DNA. The data show roughly 130,000 clones, around 87% seen once. CDR1 is MGHRA, CDR2 YSYEKL, per germline. With 3 bases clipped from V and 2 bases from J, the junction kept 4 bases outside the gene matches. This CDR3 region has 15 residues. This sequence joins TRBV4-1 and TRBJ2-1; TRBD2 aligns across 7 bases. Sample: peripheral blood. The source is a woman aged 60-70 years with acute or convalescent COVID-19. CDR3 in DNA: TGCGCCAGCAGCCAGCGGGAGACGGCCTACAATGAGCAGTTCTTC. This encodes CASSQRETAYNEQFF.